The 26 T cell receptor beta chains presented below share a single source sample, sequenced in a study of blood T cell repertoires in COVID-19. Generated by immunoSEQ multiplex PCR, the TCRdb table keeps only in-frame clones and is missing some. The sample lists roughly 250,000 clones; roughly 80% were seen once. Source material: peripheral blood. These TCRs come from a man aged 50 or older with active or convalescent COVID-19.

The V call is TRBV5-1, the J call TRBJ1-2, with a tentative D call TRBD1 (5 bases). Trimming stripped 4 bases from V and 8 bases from J, with 15 bases between. The germline CDR1 and CDR2 sequences are SGHRS and YFSETQ. The CDR3 consists of 13 residues. CDR3 in DNA: TGCGCCAGCAGCCCCCAGGGCGGGGAGGGCTACACCTTC. It yields the protein CASSPQGGEGYTF.

A single count supports this clone. The V gene is TRBV2, the J gene TRBJ1-4, with TRBD1 identical over 7 bases. This CDR3 has 15 amino acids. Trimming cost V 6 bases and J 0 bases; bases outside gene matches: 4. Germline CDR1 is SNHLY and CDR2 is FYNNEI. CDR3 coding DNA: TGTGCCAGCAGGGGGACAGTGGCAACTAATGAAAAACTGTTTTTT. It translates to CASRGTVATNEKLFF.

The V call is TRBV6-5, the J call TRBJ1-5; D is unresolved. The CDR3 loop spans 14 amino acids. V dropped 6 bases and J dropped 2 bases, with 11 bases sitting between them. The germline CDR1 and CDR2 sequences are MNHEY and SVGAGI. In DNA form, the CDR3 reads TGTGCCAGCAGGGAGCATGTTGGCAATCAGCCCCAGCATTTT. Translating it yields CASREHVGNQPQHF.

J is TRBJ1-1 and V is TRBV7-8; 9 bases match TRBD1. V shed 5 bases and J 3 bases; nucleotides not matched to a gene: 7. This CDR3 contains 15 residues. Germline assignment: CDR1 SGHVS and CDR2 FQNEAQ. The CDR3, as DNA: TGTGCCAGCAGCCCGATAACAGGGGGCTACACTGAAGCTTTCTTT. Its translation: CASSPITGGYTEAFF.

The chain has TRBV5-4 and TRBJ1-1, with D hard to call. The CDR3 totals 13 residues. CDR1 is SGHNT, CDR2 YYREEE, per germline (reference sequence). V was clipped by 2 bases and J by 1 base, with 6 bases between them. This chain's CDR3 is CASSLDSNTEAFF. CDR3 DNA: TGTGCCAGCAGCTTAGACTCGAACACTGAAGCTTTCTTT. Looking up the rest from reference TRBV5-4 and TRBJ1-1 gives the full variable domain: ETGVTQSPTHLIKTRGQQVTLRCSSQSGHNTVSWYQQALGQGPQFIFQYYREEENGRGNFPPRFSGLQFPNYSSELNVNALELDDSALYLCASSLDSNTEAFFGQGTRLTVV.

The chain carries TRBV5-1 and TRBJ1-4, with TRBD1 identical over 8 bases. The CDR3 is 19 amino acids. V gave up 0 bases and J gave up 8 bases; unmatched junction bases: 18. CDR1 SGHRS and CDR2 YFSETQ come from the germline V gene. CDR3 sequence: CASSLAAGGVSMIGEKLFF. As DNA, the CDR3 is TGCGCCAGCAGCTTGGCCGCAGGGGGCGTTTCAATGATCGGGGAAAAACTGTTTTTT.

This chain connects TRBV4-1 to TRBJ2-3, with TRBD2 as a possible D gene (5 bases). The germline V gene has CDR1 MGHRA and CDR2 YSYEKL. The CDR3 runs 17 residues. The V and J ends lost 2 bases and 2 bases respectively, with 17 bases between them. In nucleotides, the CDR3 is TGCGCCAGCAGCCAACAAGCGGACTCAAACCCCACAGATACGCAGTATTTT. It codes for CASSQQADSNPTDTQYF.

The chain recombines TRBV2 with TRBJ2-1, with 9 bases lining up with TRBD2. The CDR3 has 14 residues. Per germline, CDR1 SNHLY and CDR2 FYNNEI. V dropped 6 bases and J dropped 5; count of bases not matched to a gene: 5. CDR3 DNA sequence: TGTGCCAGCAGATGGGCTAGCGGGGACAATGAGCAGTTCTTC. Translation: CASRWASGDNEQFF.

This rearrangement joins TRBV7-9 to TRBJ1-5, with TRBD1 matching over 9 bases. The CDR3 runs 13 residues. Trimming cost V 6 bases and J 5 bases; bases outside gene matches: 2. Germline loops: CDR1 SEHNR, CDR2 FQNEAQ (reference sequence). CDR3 in DNA: TGTGCCAGCAGGGGACAGGGTGATCAGCCCCAGCATTTT. As protein: CASRGQGDQPQHF.

This chain joins TRBV11-2 and TRBJ1-1; D uncertain. Germline CDR1 is SGHAT and CDR2 is FQNNGV. V gave up 1 base and J gave up 5 bases, with 14 bases separating them. This CDR3 comprises 15 residues. Here the CDR3 DNA reads TGTGCCAGCAGCTTAGCCCGAGCCAGGTCGACTGAAGCTTTCTTT. Amino acid sequence: CASSLARARSTEAFF.

The chain joins TRBV4-3 to TRBJ1-4; D is possibly TRBD1 (6 bases). Between the trimmed V and J ends, which lost 4 bases and 6 bases, there was a span of 15 bases. The CDR3 has 15 amino acids. Germline V gene sequence: CDR1 LGHNA, CDR2 YSLEER. In DNA form, the CDR3 reads TGCGCCAGCAGCCCCTTCGAGGGGGGGGATGAAAAACTGTTTTTT. Translating gives CASSPFEGGDEKLFF.

This clone occurred a few times. The CDR3 nucleotides are TGTGCCAGCAGTTTCCGGGGACTAGCGGGGGGGCGACCGCAGTATTTT. Translating it yields CASSFRGLAGGRPQYF. The V and J genes are TRBV27 and TRBJ2-3; 16 bases agree with TRBD2. Germline values: CDR1 MNHEY, CDR2 SMNVEV (reference sequence). V gave up 3 bases and J gave up 10 bases; unmatched junction bases: 7. This CDR3 spans 16 amino acids.

This clone was counted between two and nine times. At one boundary the junction diverges from the germline segment, which might be a read error. The gene calls are TRBV6-5 and TRBJ2-2, with 8 positions matching TRBD1. The V gene's germline CDR1 is MNHEY and CDR2 SVGAGI. The length of the CDR3 is 15 residues. The CDR3 bases are TGTGCCAGCAGTGACTCCAGGGGGCAGGGCGGGGAGCTGTTTTTT. As protein: CASSDSRGQGGELFF.

V gene TRBV11-2 combines with J gene TRBJ2-7; 8 positions match TRBD2. The V gene end was trimmed by 7 bases and the J gene end by 4 bases; junction bases not matched to a gene: 9. Germline V CDR1 and CDR2: SGHAT, FQNNGV. The CDR3 has 14 residues. CDR3 loop: CASTAGGFAYEQYF. CDR3 bases: TGTGCCAGCACGGCGGGGGGCTTTGCGTACGAGCAGTACTTC.

Only a few counts were recorded for this clone. The chain joins TRBV6-2 or TRBV6-3 to TRBJ1-1; D remains unclear. Trimming removed 2 bases at V and 0 bases at J, with 7 bases between. CDR3 length equals 14 residues. CDR1 is MNHEY and CDR2 is SVGEGT in the germline V gene. CDR3 in DNA: TGTGCCAGCAGTTACGCGGGGTTGAACACTGAAGCTTTCTTT. Residues: CASSYAGLNTEAFF.

This rearrangement joins TRBV5-4 to TRBJ2-5, with 10 bases fitting TRBD2. CDR3 length: 15 residues. V lost 1 base and J lost 4; bases outside the gene matches: 4. CDR1 is SGHNT, CDR2 YYREEE, per germline (reference sequence). This CDR3 is CASSLLAGALETQYF. In DNA form, the CDR3 reads TGTGCCAGCAGCTTGCTAGCGGGGGCCCTAGAGACCCAGTACTTC.

The V call is TRBV2, the J call TRBJ1-2; 9 bases align to TRBD1. With 6 bases clipped from V and 8 bases from J, the junction kept 10 bases outside the gene matches. This CDR3 has 14 amino acids. Germline CDR1 is SNHLY and CDR2 is FYNNEI. The CDR3 sequence is CASRELQGAGGYTF. The CDR3 DNA reads as TGTGCCAGCAGGGAGTTACAGGGGGCGGGCGGCTACACCTTC.

This clone turned up a few times. This chain joins TRBV9 and TRBJ1-2; TRBD1 agrees at 8 bases. CDR1 and CDR2 (germline): SGDLS, YYNGEE. The CDR3 has 15 residues. The V gene end was trimmed by 4 bases and the J gene end by 6 bases; junction bases not matched to a gene: 11. The CDR3 coding sequence is TGTGCCAGCAGCTATCGGACAGGGCCTCGGAATGGCTACACCTTC. This gives the protein CASSYRTGPRNGYTF.

The V gene is TRBV15, the J gene TRBJ2-1; the match to TRBD1 covers 7 bases. Germline CDR1 reads LNHNV; CDR2 reads YYDKDF (reference sequence). With V trimmed by 1 base and J by 5 bases, 8 bases remained unmatched. This CDR3 has 16 amino acids. CDR3: CATSRARTGSDNEQFF. The CDR3 region has the DNA TGTGCCACCAGCAGAGCTAGGACAGGATCGGACAATGAGCAGTTCTTC.

The V and J genes are TRBV15 and TRBJ2-1, with D possibly TRBD1 on 6 matching bases. The germline V gene encodes CDR1 LNHNV and CDR2 YYDKDF (reference sequence). This CDR3 region has 14 residues. V was trimmed by 3 bases and J by 4 bases, leaving 10 bases between them. The CDR3 protein is CATSRPDSYNEQFF. For the CDR3, the DNA is TGTGCCACCAGCAGGCCGGACAGTTACAATGAGCAGTTCTTC.

This sequence joins TRBV2 and TRBJ2-1; 8 positions match TRBD2. Trimming took 6 bases from V and 9 from J; bases not matched to a gene: 10. This CDR3 spans 14 amino acids. Germline V lookup: CDR1 SNHLY, CDR2 FYNNEI. CDR3 in DNA: TGTGCCAGCAGGATGGGACTAGGTGGGGGTGAGCAGTTCTTC. Translated, it gives CASRMGLGGGEQFF.

The J gene is TRBJ1-1, the V gene TRBV29-1; D gene uncertain. The CDR3 contains 13 residues. Trimming removed 4 bases from V and 1 base from J, with 10 bases in between. CDR1 and CDR2 from the germline V gene are SQVTM and ANQGSEA. As DNA, the CDR3 is TGCAGCGTTGCGGGAGAGGGGAACACTGAAGCTTTCTTT. It encodes CSVAGEGNTEAFF.

The chain links TRBV7-2 to TRBJ2-3, with a tentative D call TRBD2 (7 bases). The CDR3 has 15 residues. Germline-derived CDR1 and CDR2 are SGHTA and FQGNSA. The ends were cut back, 4 bases at V and 3 bases at J, with 14 bases in the middle. This CDR3 reads CASSSPRGATDTQYF. Here the CDR3 DNA reads TGTGCCAGCAGCTCCCCCCGGGGGGCTACAGATACGCAGTATTTT.

J is TRBJ1-2 and V is TRBV4-3; D is unclear. V was clipped by 3 bases and J by 4 bases, with 12 bases between them. Germline values: CDR1 LGHNA, CDR2 YSLEER. The CDR3 contains 14 residues. The CDR3 loop is CASSQGDYSYGYTF. In DNA form, the CDR3 reads TGCGCCAGCAGCCAGGGCGACTATTCCTATGGCTACACCTTC.

The chain recombines TRBV3-1 (or the pseudogene TRBV3-2) with TRBJ2-7; D might be TRBD2 (6 bases). CDR1 is LGHDT and CDR2 is YNNKEL in the germline V gene (reference sequence). Between the trimmed V and J ends, which lost 3 bases and 3 bases, there was a span of 15 bases. The CDR3 is made up of 15 amino acids. The CDR3, as DNA: TGTGCCAGCAGCCAGGGACTCGGAACACTCTACGAGCAGTACTTC. Its translation is CASSQGLGTLYEQYF.

V and J are TRBV3-1 (or the pseudogene TRBV3-2) and TRBJ2-4; TRBD1 matches at 8 bases. The ends lost 4 bases at V and 5 bases at J; junction bases unmatched: 4. This CDR3 region has 14 residues. Germline CDR1 and CDR2: LGHDT and YNNKEL (reference sequence). The CDR3: CASSRAGQENIQYF. The CDR3 DNA sequence: TGTGCCAGCAGCCGCGCGGGACAGGAAAACATTCAGTACTTC.